The sample holds many counts of the clone carrying this T cell receptor (beta chain). Its cognate antigen is unknown. The sample is drawn from a study of early T cells in non-severe SARS-CoV-2 infection. Each CDR3 protein gets one entry after TCRdb re-called the 5' RACE reads with MiXCR. The data contain tens of thousands of distinct CDR3 sequences, roughly 5.3% of them singletons. The CDR3 length is 12 residues. CDR1 MNHEY and CDR2 SMNVEV come from the germline V gene (reference sequence). The V end lost 8 bases, the J end lost 2 bases, and 10 bases lay between the germline ends. Whole-study findings and limits: The matching step, a VDJdb search, favored anti-spike CD8 responses and missed private and CD4 specificities.

The rearrangement joins TRBV27 to TRBJ2-7; D may be TRBD1 or TRBD2 (5 bases each). The TCR comes from an adult who was a healthcare worker with PCR-confirmed SARS-CoV-2 infection or an uninfected control (not recorded which). The sequencing here drew on whole blood, taken at baseline. CDR3 amino acids: CASQGDPYEQYF. Written as DNA, the CDR3 is TGTGCCAGCCAGGGAGACCCCTACGAGCAGTACTTC.